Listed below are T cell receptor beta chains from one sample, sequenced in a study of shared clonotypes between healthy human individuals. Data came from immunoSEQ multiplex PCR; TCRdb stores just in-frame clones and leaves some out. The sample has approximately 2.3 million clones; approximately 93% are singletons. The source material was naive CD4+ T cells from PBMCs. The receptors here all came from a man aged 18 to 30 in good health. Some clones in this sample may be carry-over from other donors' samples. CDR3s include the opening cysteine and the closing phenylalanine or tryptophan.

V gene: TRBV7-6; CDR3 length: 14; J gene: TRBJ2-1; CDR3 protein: CASSLANRGNEQFF
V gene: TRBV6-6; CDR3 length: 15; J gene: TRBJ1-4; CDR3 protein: CASNQFAAEYEKLFF
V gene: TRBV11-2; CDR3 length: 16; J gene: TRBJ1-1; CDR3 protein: CASSLINGGSNTEAFF
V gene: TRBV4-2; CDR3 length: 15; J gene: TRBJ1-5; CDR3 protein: CASSPSGGENQPQHF
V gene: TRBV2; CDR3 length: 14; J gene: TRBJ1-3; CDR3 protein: CASRDSGSGNTIYF
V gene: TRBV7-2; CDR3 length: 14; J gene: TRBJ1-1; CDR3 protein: CASSVQPEVTEAFF
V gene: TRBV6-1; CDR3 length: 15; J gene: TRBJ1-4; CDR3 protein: CASRPWTDGGEKLFF
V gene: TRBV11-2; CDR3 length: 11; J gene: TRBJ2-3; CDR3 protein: CASSLDGTLLF
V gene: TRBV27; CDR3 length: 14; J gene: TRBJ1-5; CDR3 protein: CASSPTPQVWPQHF
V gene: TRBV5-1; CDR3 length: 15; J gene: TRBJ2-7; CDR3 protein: CASSGGSGSSYEQYF